This passage covers 13 T cell receptor beta chains from one sample sequenced in a study of radiotherapy plus CTLA-4 blockade in lung cancer (dated by TCRdb to 2017 to 2018). Preparation of the library involved the immunoSEQ multiplex PCR assay. The clones in this table, taken by TCRdb from immuneACCESS, are in-frame only. Not every clone is retained; where verified, under half of the shortfall comes from an unresolved V gene, and the cause of the rest is unknown. The sample has tens of thousands of clones on record, under 85% of them singletons. Of the sample, roughly 4.5% is held by the ten largest clones. The sample was peripheral blood, taken from a patient treated with radiotherapy plus ipilimumab. The origin of the receptors is a human donor with non-small cell lung cancer whose response to radiotherapy plus ipilimumab could not be evaluated.

The V gene is TRBV9, the J gene TRBJ2-7, with 7 bases fitting TRBD1. The CDR3 is 15 residues long. Germline lookup yields CDR1 SGDLS and CDR2 YYNGEE. The junction had 7 bases not matched to a gene; V was cut back by 0 bases and J by 4 bases. The DNA of the CDR3 is TGTGCCAGCAGCGTAGGTGGTAACAGGGGATACGAGCAGTACTTC. Its translation is CASSVGGNRGYEQYF.

The chain carries TRBV7-3 and TRBJ2-1; TRBD2 agrees at 7 bases. This CDR3 has 16 residues. Germline V gene data show CDR1 as SGHTA and CDR2 as FQGTGA. V lost 4 bases to trimming and J lost 5 bases; unmatched junction nucleotides: 11. The chain's CDR3 is CASSSRFSGRNNEQFF. CDR3 bases: TGTGCCAGCAGCTCTCGATTTAGCGGGCGAAACAATGAGCAGTTCTTC.

The V call is TRBV6-5, the J call TRBJ2-7; 10 bases are a match to TRBD2. Germline values: CDR1 MNHEY, CDR2 SVGAGI. With 10 bases clipped from V and 5 bases from J, the junction kept 11 bases outside the gene matches. This CDR3 contains 14 residues. CDR3 coding DNA: TGTGCCATCAGAGAACTAGCGGGATGGGACGAGCAGTACTTC. Protein product: CAIRELAGWDEQYF.

This clone has more than one count but fewer than ten. The rearrangement uses TRBV4-3 and TRBJ1-5, with D uncertain. Germline assignment: CDR1 LGHNA and CDR2 YSLEER. The CDR3 is made up of 14 amino acids. Trimming removed 0 bases at V and 5 bases at J, with 8 bases between. CDR3 sequence reads: CASSQDLGDQPQHF. CDR3 bases: TGCGCCAGCAGCCAAGATCTTGGAGATCAGCCCCAGCATTTT.

This clone showed up just a few times. The gene calls are TRBV11-2 and TRBJ1-5; no firm D call. CDR1 is SGHAT, CDR2 FQNNGV, per germline. This CDR3 contains 16 residues. V lost 1 base and J 0 bases, leaving 10 bases between the germline ends. The CDR3 region has the DNA TGTGCCAGCAGCTTAGTTGGCGGGTATAGCAATCAGCCCCAGCATTTT. Its translation: CASSLVGGYSNQPQHF.

The chain links TRBV9 to TRBJ2-5; TRBD2 agrees at 8 bases. Germline trimming cut 2 bases from V and 2 bases from J; bases unmatched to any gene: 2. The germline CDR1 and CDR2 sequences are SGDLS and YYNGEE. This CDR3 is 14 amino acids long. CDR3: CASSVSSGQETQYF. The CDR3, as DNA: TGTGCCAGCAGCGTCTCTAGCGGGCAAGAGACCCAGTACTTC.

V usage is TRBV11-2 and J usage is TRBJ2-7; 8 bases line up with TRBD2. With V trimmed by 1 base and J by 6 bases, 8 bases remained unmatched. The CDR3 spans 15 residues. Germline values: CDR1 SGHAT, CDR2 FQNNGV. CDR3 sequence reads: CASSLGTSLGAEQYF. The DNA of the CDR3 is TGTGCCAGCAGCTTAGGGACTAGCTTAGGCGCCGAGCAGTACTTC. Together with reference TRBV11-2 and TRBJ2-7, the CDR3 gives the full variable domain: EAGVAQSPRYKIIEKRQSVAFWCNPISGHATLYWYQQILGQGPKLLIQFQNNGVVDDSQLPKDRFSAERLKGVDSTLKIQPAKLEDSAVYLCASSLGTSLGAEQYFGPGTRLTVT.

This chain connects TRBV25-1 to TRBJ2-3; D remains unclear. The CDR3 is made up of 13 amino acids. V was shortened by 6 bases and J by 6 bases, with 13 bases between the two germline ends. Germline V gene data show CDR1 as MGHDK and CDR2 as SYGVNS. CDR3 in amino acids: CASRPPSGDTQYF. The CDR3 region has the DNA TGTGCCAGCAGACCCCCTTCCGGGGATACGCAGTATTTT.

This clone showed up just a few times. V is TRBV6-6 and J is TRBJ2-7, with D possibly TRBD2 on 7 matching bases. Germline V CDR1 and CDR2: MNHNY, SVGAGI (reference sequence). The germline V and J ends were trimmed by 5 bases and 2 bases, with 16 bases remaining between them. This CDR3 is built from 15 residues. CDR3 nucleotides: TGTGCCAGCAGTGGACGGGGGGCGGGAGCCTACGAGCAGTACTTC. Translation gives CASSGRGAGAYEQYF.

This sequence joins TRBV19 and TRBJ2-1; 12 bases are shared with TRBD2. The germline CDR1 and CDR2 sequences are LNHDA and SQIVND (reference sequence). The length of the CDR3 is 17 residues. V lost 5 bases, J lost 2 bases, and 7 bases stayed unmatched. CDR3 amino acids: CASSLNPSGRAYNEQFF. The CDR3 DNA follows: TGTGCCAGTAGTCTAAACCCTAGCGGGAGGGCCTACAATGAGCAGTTCTTC. The full variable domain, completed using reference TRBV19 and TRBJ2-1, is DGGITQSPKYLFRKEGQNVTLSCEQNLNHDAMYWYRQDPGQGLRLIYYSQIVNDFQKGDIAEGYSVSREKKESFPLTVTSAQKNPTAFYLCASSLNPSGRAYNEQFFGPGTRLTVL.

The rearrangement links TRBV19 to TRBJ1-5, with a weak D call TRBD1 (6 bases). CDR1 LNHDA and CDR2 SQIVND come from the germline V gene (reference sequence). The V end lost 3 bases, the J end lost 2 bases, and 11 bases lay between the germline ends. The CDR3 has 15 amino acids. This CDR3 is CASSIGYRGNQPQHF. Here the CDR3 DNA reads TGTGCCAGTAGTATTGGGTACAGGGGCAATCAGCCCCAGCATTTT.

The rearrangement joins TRBV7-2 to TRBJ1-2, with 10 bases matching TRBD1. The length of the CDR3 is 15 residues. The germline V gene has CDR1 SGHTA and CDR2 FQGNSA. After removal of 5 bases from V and 4 bases from J, the junction contained 7 bases not matched to a gene. The CDR3 loop is CASSPGTGAGYGYTF. The CDR3 nucleotides read TGTGCCAGCAGCCCCGGGACAGGGGCCGGCTATGGCTACACCTTC.

This clone is medium-sized in the sample. The V gene is TRBV7-2, the J gene TRBJ2-7; 14 positions match TRBD2. The CDR3 is 17 residues long. Germline V gene data show CDR1 as SGHTA and CDR2 as FQGNSA. The V and J ends lost 4 bases and 4 bases, in that order; junction bases with no gene match: 9. The CDR3 DNA reads TGTGCCAGCAGCTCGCCGACTAGCGGGAGGGCCGGATACGAGCAGTACTTC. Translated, it gives CASSSPTSGRAGYEQYF.